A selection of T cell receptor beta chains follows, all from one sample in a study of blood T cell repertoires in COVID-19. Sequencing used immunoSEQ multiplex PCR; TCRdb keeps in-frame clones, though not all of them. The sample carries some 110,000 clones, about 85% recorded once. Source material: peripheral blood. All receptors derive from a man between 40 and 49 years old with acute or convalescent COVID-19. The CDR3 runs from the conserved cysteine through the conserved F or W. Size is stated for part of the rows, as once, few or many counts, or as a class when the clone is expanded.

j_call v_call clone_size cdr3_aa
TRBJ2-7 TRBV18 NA CASSPQTGRNEQYF
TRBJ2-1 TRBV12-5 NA CASGLLAGRGEQFF
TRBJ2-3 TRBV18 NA CASSLTGGTDTQYF
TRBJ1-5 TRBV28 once CASSDRGTGNQPQHF
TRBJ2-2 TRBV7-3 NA CASSTSSFTTGELFF
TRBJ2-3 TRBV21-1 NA CASSKSRTSGGTDTQYF
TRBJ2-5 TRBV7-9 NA CASRRQGAQETQYF
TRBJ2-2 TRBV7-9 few CASSSGTGGPGELFF
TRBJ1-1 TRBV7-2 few CASSLSRLNTEAFF
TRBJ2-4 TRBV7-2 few CASSAPSSIQYF
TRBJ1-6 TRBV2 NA CASSGAGVLNSPLHF
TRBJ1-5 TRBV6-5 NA CASRWVGQINQPQHF
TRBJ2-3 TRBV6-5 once CASSRTGLFTDTQYF
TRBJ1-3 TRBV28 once CASSLGTGVDTIYF
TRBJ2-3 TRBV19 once CASTDTDTQYF
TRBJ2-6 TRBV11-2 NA CASSQGAGANVLTF
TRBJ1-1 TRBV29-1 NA CSVQRLSAADTEAFF
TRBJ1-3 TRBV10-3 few CAIRTSSGNTIYF
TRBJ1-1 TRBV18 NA CASSPAGAYTEAFF
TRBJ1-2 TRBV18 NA CASSPPTERYGYTF
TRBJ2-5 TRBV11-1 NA CASSFVRETQYF
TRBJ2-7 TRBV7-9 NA CASSLEGVQVYEQYF
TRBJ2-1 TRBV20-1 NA CSASSGNGNEQFF
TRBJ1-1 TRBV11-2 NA CASSYGNTEAFF
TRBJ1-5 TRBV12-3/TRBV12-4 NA CASRLQGRQPQHF
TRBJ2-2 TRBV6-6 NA CASSSGGPSGELFF
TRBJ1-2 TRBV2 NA CASRDSNYGYTF
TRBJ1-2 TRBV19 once CASSIWGPFYGYTF
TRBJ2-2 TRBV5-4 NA CASSFTMTWVAGELFF
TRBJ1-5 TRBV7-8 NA CASSLTGQSFNQPQHF
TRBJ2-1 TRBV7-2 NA CASSPGQGYDNEQFF
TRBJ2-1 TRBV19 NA CASSILSSGGSSNEQFF
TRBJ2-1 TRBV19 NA CASSSRLAGSSYNEQFF
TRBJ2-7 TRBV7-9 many CASSLKIGSRDEQYF
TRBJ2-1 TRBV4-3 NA CASSQDDGGSYNEQFF
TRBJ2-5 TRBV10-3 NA CAIKGVGVAGTRQYF
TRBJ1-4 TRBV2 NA CASRGQGVLNEKLFF
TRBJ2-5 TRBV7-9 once CASSGKTGNGETQYF
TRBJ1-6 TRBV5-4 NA CASSLRQGMGPYNSPLHF
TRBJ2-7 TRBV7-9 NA CASGSGSLLYEQYF
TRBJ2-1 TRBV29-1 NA CSATPSSYNEQFF
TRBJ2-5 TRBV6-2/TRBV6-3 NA CASSSPGTSKETQYF
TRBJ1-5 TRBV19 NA CASSTYRVSNQPQHF
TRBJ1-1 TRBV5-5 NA CASSEAPTGGNTEAFF
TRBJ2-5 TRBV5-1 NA CASSLGGEETQYF
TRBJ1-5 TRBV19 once CASSIFSGVRQPQHF
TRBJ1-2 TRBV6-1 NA CASSESLGYTF
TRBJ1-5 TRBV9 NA CASSGAGVYSNQPQHF
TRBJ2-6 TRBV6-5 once CASSKSQVGANVLTF
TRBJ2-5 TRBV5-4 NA CASSLDRKETQYF
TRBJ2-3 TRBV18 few CASSPTSGTADTQYF
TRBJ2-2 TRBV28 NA CASSPPPGLAGANTGELFF
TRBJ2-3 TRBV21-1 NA CASSKVSPARKPYSFQYF
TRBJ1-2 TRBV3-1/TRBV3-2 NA CASSPNYGYTF